Below, one T cell receptor (beta chain) is given with its context. Its specificity is unknown. The data were obtained in a study of T-cell reconstitution after alpha-beta-depleted transplantation in children. Unique molecular identifiers were incorporated into the prepared TCRbeta library. MiXCR, run by TCRdb on the PCR reads, gives a single entry per CDR3 protein. The sample holds 600,000 or so distinct CDR3 sequences, 20% to 25% seen once. Study-wide results and caveats: T-cell numbers and diversity one year post-transplant derived largely from freshly generated T cells. Reportedly, alpha-beta T cells present about two months post-transplant originated from several hundred expanded clones of graft origin. The study traced high day-60 TCRbeta diversity in some patients to surviving recipient T cells and thymic progenitors.

In germline, CDR1 is MNHEY, CDR2 SVGAGI. This CDR3 is 15 amino acids long. V shed 0 bases and J shed 1 base, with 9 bases lying between them. The sequence was obtained from a boy under three years old who had a stem cell transplant for acute myeloid leukemia, so the T cells may come from the graft donor. The chain joins TRBV6-5 to TRBJ2-5, with D perhaps TRBD2 (5 bases). The sample in question was PBMCs, mostly from graft donor cells, obtained 360 days after TCRalphabeta/CD19-depleted stem cell transplant. CDR3 amino acids: CASSYSVRGQETQYF. The CDR3, as DNA: TGTGCCAGCAGTTACTCGGTCCGGGGCCAAGAGACCCAGTACTTC.